The 30 T cell receptor beta chains below all came from one sample that was sequenced in a study of early T cells in non-severe SARS-CoV-2 infection. TCRdb reprocessed the 5' RACE reads via MiXCR and lists one record per CDR3 protein. This sample carries tens of thousands of distinct CDR3 sequences, approximately 12% of them seen once, and the ten largest clones take approximately 4.4%. The specimen was whole blood, collected at baseline. These receptors all come from an adult who was a healthcare worker with PCR-confirmed SARS-CoV-2 infection or an uninfected control (not recorded which).

This clonotype was observed a few times. The chain couples TRBV12-3 or TRBV12-4 to TRBJ2-5; D not certain. Trimming removed 0 bases from V and 5 bases from J, with 7 bases in between. The CDR3 consists of 13 residues. In DNA, the CDR3 is TGTGCCAGCAGTTTAGCGCAGGCGGAGACCCAGTACTTC. Protein product: CASSLAQAETQYF.

This clonotype was detected ten times or more. The chain links TRBV6-6 to TRBJ1-1; TRBD1 might be the D (6 bases). Germline lookup yields CDR1 MNHNY and CDR2 SVGAGI (reference sequence). V was shortened by 5 bases and J by 4 bases, with 11 bases between the two germline ends. The CDR3 has 13 residues. The CDR3: CASSDGTLTEAFF. The CDR3 bases are TGTGCCAGCAGTGATGGGACACTCACTGAAGCTTTCTTT.

This clonotype showed up just a few times. CDR3 amino acids: CASSPQSDRVTEAFF. The CDR3, as DNA: TGTGCCAGCTCACCTCAATCGGACAGGGTCACTGAAGCTTTCTTT. The gene calls are TRBV18 and TRBJ1-1, with TRBD1 identical over 8 bases. V shed 3 bases, J shed 4 bases, and the junction held 7 bases outside the gene matches. Germline CDR1 KGHSH, CDR2 LQKENI. The CDR3 loop spans 15 amino acids.

The genes are TRBV7-9 and TRBJ2-7, with D possibly being TRBD1 (6 bases). Germline assignment: CDR1 SEHNR and CDR2 FQNEAQ (reference sequence). V lost 3 bases to trimming and J lost 3 bases, with 12 bases between them. The CDR3 has 14 amino acids. Here the CDR3 DNA reads TGTGCCAGCAGCTTCCGGCAGGGGTACTACGAGCAGTACTTC. This gives the protein CASSFRQGYYEQYF. The variable domain in full, completed from reference TRBV7-9 and TRBJ2-7, reads DTGVSQNPRHKITKRGQNVTFRCDPISEHNRLYWYRQTLGQGPEFLTYFQNEAQLEKSRLLSDRFSAERPKGSFSTLEIQRTEQGDSAMYLCASSFRQGYYEQYFGPGTRLTVT.

This clonotype has ten or more counts. The chain combines TRBV12-3 or TRBV12-4 with TRBJ2-5; tentative D call: TRBD2 (5 bases). V was trimmed by 7 bases and J by 5 bases, leaving 11 bases between them. The CDR3 has 12 residues. For the CDR3, the DNA is TGTGCCAGCACCGTTCGCGGGGAGACCCAGTACTTC. Translated, it gives CASTVRGETQYF.

The gene calls are TRBV28 and TRBJ2-7; TRBD1 or TRBD2 may be the D gene (6 bases each). With 5 bases removed from V and 6 bases from J, the gap between germline ends came to 20 bases. CDR1 and CDR2 from the germline V gene are MDHEN and SYDVKM. The CDR3 consists of 15 residues. In DNA, the CDR3 is TGTGCCAGCAGTCTAGCGTGGAGGGGGGCGATCGAGCAGTACTTC. Translating gives CASSLAWRGAIEQYF.

The V and J genes are TRBV30 and TRBJ2-1; TRBD2 matches 9 bases. The CDR3 loop spans 15 amino acids. V trimming: 5 bases; J trimming: 6 bases; junction bases outside the gene matches: 11. CDR1 is GTSNPN, CDR2 SVGIG, per germline (reference sequence). CDR3 sequence (DNA): TGTGCCTGGGGAAACACGGGACTAGCCCTCAATGAGCAGTTCTTC. It encodes CAWGNTGLALNEQFF.

This clonotype was observed at least ten times. The chain carries TRBV7-8 and TRBJ2-5; D is unclear. The CDR3 length is 12 residues. V was clipped by 2 bases and J by 5 bases, with 6 bases between them. Per the germline V gene, CDR1 is SGHVS and CDR2 is FQNEAQ. CDR3 loop: CASSLKEETQYF. The CDR3 DNA is TGTGCCAGCAGCTTAAAAGAGGAGACCCAGTACTTC. Full variable domain (outside the CDR3, taken from reference TRBV7-8 and TRBJ2-5): GAGVSQSPRYKVAKRGQDVALRCDPISGHVSLFWYQQALGQGPEFLTYFQNEAQLDKSGLPSDRFFAERPEGSVSTLKIQRTQQEDSAVYLCASSLKEETQYFGPGTRLLVL.

This clonotype has just a few counts. The chain links TRBV5-4 to TRBJ2-7; 8 nucleotides agree with TRBD1. In germline, CDR1 is SGHNT, CDR2 YYREEE (reference sequence). The CDR3 consists of 15 residues. The trim removed 4 bases at V and 4 bases at J, leaving 10 bases unmatched. The CDR3 nucleotides read TGTGCCAGCAGCCCGCGGACAGGGACGACATACGAGCAGTACTTC. It encodes CASSPRTGTTYEQYF.

This clonotype has only a few counts. The chain employs TRBV7-3 and TRBJ2-2, with unresolved D. V was shortened by 6 bases and J by 3 bases, with 8 bases between the two germline ends. The CDR3 contains 13 residues. CDR1 and CDR2 (germline): SGHTA, FQGTGA. CDR3 nucleotide sequence: TGTGCCAGCAGGATGGGCGACACCGGGGAGCTGTTTTTT. This codes for CASRMGDTGELFF.

This clonotype was picked up a small number of times. The J gene is TRBJ2-3, the V gene TRBV30; either TRBD1 or TRBD2 may supply D (5 bases each). CDR3 size: 15 residues. V gave up 0 bases and J gave up 1 base, with 11 bases separating them. From germline, CDR1 is GTSNPN and CDR2 SVGIG (reference sequence). The CDR3 region is CAWSVRVGGTDTQYF. For the CDR3, the DNA is TGTGCCTGGAGTGTACGGGTGGGGGGCACAGATACGCAGTATTTT.

This clonotype was seen only a few times. The chain joins TRBV29-1 to TRBJ1-4; perhaps TRBD1 as D (5 bases). With 4 bases removed from V and 5 bases from J, the gap between germline ends came to 14 bases. Germline CDR1 is SQVTM and CDR2 is ANQGSEA. CDR3 length: 14 residues. CDR3 region: CSVAPLGVNEKLFF. In DNA, the CDR3 is TGCAGCGTTGCCCCGTTAGGGGTCAATGAAAAACTGTTTTTT.

In its sample, this clonotype was seen many times. CDR3 residues: CASSETVNYGYTF. CDR3 DNA: TGTGCCAGCAGTGAGACCGTTAACTATGGCTACACCTTC. The chain employs TRBV6-1 and TRBJ1-2; D is undetermined. The CDR3 has 13 amino acids. Trimming left V 3 bases short and J 1 base short, with 6 bases between. Germline values: CDR1 MNHNS, CDR2 SASEGT.

This chain uses TRBV10-3 with TRBJ2-7; the D gene is possibly TRBD1 (6 bases). This CDR3 contains 12 residues. V lost 6 bases and J 0 bases, leaving 6 bases between the germline ends. Germline V lookup: CDR1 ENHRY, CDR2 SYGVKD. The CDR3 reads CAIRDSSYEQYF. CDR3 in DNA: TGTGCCATCAGGGACAGCTCCTACGAGCAGTACTTC.

This chain connects TRBV5-4 to TRBJ2-7, with 7 positions matching TRBD2. Germline V gene data show CDR1 as SGHNT and CDR2 as YYREEE (reference sequence). CDR3 length equals 15 residues. V was pared by 4 bases and J by 0 bases, with 7 bases of the junction left unmatched. The CDR3 DNA reads as TGTGCCAGCAGCAGCGGGATTCCTTACTCCTACGAGCAGTACTTC. Translation gives CASSSGIPYSYEQYF.

This clonotype has a count of ten or more. The chain's CDR3 is CASSQVGDTQYF. CDR3 DNA: TGTGCCAGCAGCCAAGTAGGAGATACGCAGTATTTT. The genes are TRBV3-1 and TRBJ2-3; no firm D call. CDR3 size: 12 residues. Germline lookup yields CDR1 LGHDT and CDR2 YNNKEL (reference sequence). V was shortened by 1 base and J by 5 bases, with 4 bases between the two germline ends.

The table lists this clonotype with many counts. The rearrangement joins TRBV27 to TRBJ2-7; D is perhaps TRBD1 (5 bases). Trimming removed 7 bases from V and 3 bases from J, with 7 bases in between. The CDR3 covers 11 residues. The germline gives CDR1 MNHEY, CDR2 SMNVEV (reference sequence). The CDR3 DNA sequence: TGTGCCAGCACCCAGGGCTACGAGCAGTACTTC. This codes for CASTQGYEQYF.

The chain joins TRBV10-3 to TRBJ2-7; D is perhaps TRBD1 (6 bases). V lost 9 bases to trimming and J lost 3 bases, with 12 bases between them. CDR3 length equals 12 residues. Germline CDR1 is ENHRY and CDR2 is SYGVKD. Written as DNA, the CDR3 is TGTGCCATTGCCGGGACACACTACGAGCAGTACTTC. This encodes CAIAGTHYEQYF.

The chain couples TRBV6-1 to TRBJ2-5; 7 nucleotides line up with TRBD2. Germline CDR1 reads MNHNS; CDR2 reads SASEGT. V lost 5 bases and J lost 2; bases outside the gene matches: 17. The CDR3 consists of 18 residues. DNA of the CDR3: TGTGCCAGCAGTCCTGGGGTGATGAAGCGGGGTTGGCAAGAGACCCAGTACTTC. This sequence encodes CASSPGVMKRGWQETQYF.

The V gene is TRBV7-8, the J gene TRBJ2-2, with D maybe TRBD2 (5 bases). The germline CDR1 and CDR2 sequences are SGHVS and FQNEAQ. The CDR3 is 13 residues long. V gave up 5 bases and J gave up 6 bases, with 10 bases separating them. For the CDR3, the DNA is TGTGCCAGCAGCCTACTAGGATCCGGGGAGCTGTTTTTT. Its protein product is CASSLLGSGELFF.

CDR3 coding DNA: TGCAGTGCTAGAAGGTTAGGGGGAGGTGCAGGGTCCTACAATGAGCAGTTCTTC. It codes for CSARRLGGGAGSYNEQFF. The chain combines TRBV20-1 with TRBJ2-1; D is possibly TRBD1 or TRBD2 (6 bases each). Germline CDR1 and CDR2: DFQATT and SNEGSKA (reference sequence). CDR3 length: 18 amino acids. Trimming cost V 2 bases and J 1 base, with 21 bases left between them.

This clonotype turned up a few times. This rearrangement joins TRBV28 to TRBJ2-3, with D perhaps matching TRBD1 or TRBD2 (5 bases each). The germline CDR1 and CDR2 sequences are MDHEN and SYDVKM. V was trimmed by 10 bases and J by 3 bases, leaving 11 bases between them. The CDR3 has 12 amino acids. The CDR3 DNA sequence: TGTGCCACGAGTTGGGGGACAGATACGCAGTATTTT. It translates to CATSWGTDTQYF. Looking up the rest from reference TRBV28 and TRBJ2-3 gives the full variable domain: DVKVTQSSRYLVKRTGEKVFLECVQDMDHENMFWYRQDPGLGLRLIYFSYDVKMKEKGDIPEGYSVSREKKERFSLILESASTNQTSMYLCATSWGTDTQYFGPGTRLTVL.

This clonotype came up a few times. This rearrangement joins TRBV24-1 to TRBJ2-3; 9 nucleotides line up with TRBD1. The CDR3 is 16 amino acids. Per the germline V gene, CDR1 is KGHDR and CDR2 is SFDVKD. J was trimmed by 4 bases and V by 3 bases; bases with no gene match: 7. The CDR3 DNA sequence: TGTGCCACCAGTGATCCGAGGGACAGGGCAGCAGATACGCAGTATTTT. Residues: CATSDPRDRAADTQYF.

The chain uses TRBV28 and TRBJ1-6; TRBD1 matches at 9 bases. V dropped 7 bases and J dropped 9; count of bases not matched to a gene: 10. CDR1 and CDR2 from the germline V gene are MDHEN and SYDVKM. The CDR3 loop spans 15 amino acids. CDR3 coding DNA: TGTGCCAGCACCGGGACAGGGAAGGAAGGTTCACCCCTCCACTTT. Its translation: CASTGTGKEGSPLHF.

The rearrangement uses TRBV4-1 and TRBJ2-7; TRBD1 aligns across 7 bases. V gave up 4 bases and J gave up 4 bases; unmatched junction bases: 10. Per germline, CDR1 MGHRA and CDR2 YSYEKL. The CDR3 has 15 residues. The CDR3 nucleotides are TGCGCCAGCAGCCGGGGTACAGGGGAGATTTACGAGCAGTACTTC. Its protein product is CASSRGTGEIYEQYF.

This clonotype turned up a few times. The chain uses TRBV12-3 or TRBV12-4 and TRBJ1-2; D is perhaps TRBD1 (5 bases). The CDR3 has 14 amino acids. Between the trimmed V and J ends, which lost 6 bases and 13 bases, there was a span of 24 bases. The DNA for the CDR3 is TGTGCCAGCAGATTCTCCCCGCCGGACACCCTCTGCACCTTC. Translation: CASRFSPPDTLCTF.

This clonotype was seen at least ten times. V usage is TRBV12-3 or TRBV12-4 and J usage is TRBJ2-1; 8 nucleotides line up with TRBD2. This CDR3 region has 14 residues. The V and J ends lost 3 bases and 9 bases, in that order; junction bases with no gene match: 7. In DNA, the CDR3 is TGTGCCAGCAGTTTCTCCGGGACTAGAAGTGAGCAGTTCTTC. Translated, it gives CASSFSGTRSEQFF.

The gene calls are TRBV29-1 and TRBJ2-7; the D gene could be TRBD1 or TRBD2 (6 bases each). The germline gives CDR1 SQVTM, CDR2 ANQGSEA. CDR3 length equals 14 residues. V was cut by 5 bases and J by 3 bases, with 17 bases left in between. CDR3: CSVLGGGQSYEQYF. DNA of the CDR3: TGCAGCGTTCTGGGGGGCGGACAGAGCTACGAGCAGTACTTC.

This clonotype was counted many times. The chain employs TRBV28 and TRBJ1-2; 7 bases agree with TRBD1. The CDR3 covers 14 residues. Trimming removed 4 bases from V and 2 bases from J; junction bases left unmatched: 4. Germline CDR1 is MDHEN and CDR2 is SYDVKM. CDR3 residues: CASSSPGQNYGYTF. For the CDR3, the DNA is TGTGCCAGCAGTTCTCCGGGACAGAACTATGGCTACACCTTC.

The CDR3 loop reads CASSLSLGDTEAFF. The CDR3 DNA reads TGTGCCAGCAGCTTAAGTTTGGGGGATACTGAAGCTTTCTTT. This sequence joins TRBV7-3 and TRBJ1-1, with a possible D match to TRBD1 (5 bases). Per germline, CDR1 SGHTA and CDR2 FQGTGA. The ends were cut back, 1 base at V and 5 bases at J, with 11 bases in the middle. The CDR3 runs to 14 residues.